A single sample gave rise to the 8 T cell receptor beta chains below, sequenced in a study of tumor and adjacent non-tumor tissue in lung cancer. The library came from three nested PCR rounds adapted from ARM-PCR protocols. MiXCR, run by TCRdb on the multiplex PCR reads, gives a single entry per CDR3 protein. The sample contains 120,000 to 150,000 distinct CDR3 sequences, approximately 66% of which appear only once. The template was RNA from unsorted bulk tissue. Sequencing was done on a sample of lung tumor tissue. Source of these receptors: a man between 60 and 70 years old with small cell lung cancer.

The chain employs TRBV4-2 and TRBJ1-1; D unresolved. CDR3 length: 16 residues. V dropped 3 bases and J dropped 4 bases, with 18 bases sitting between them. CDR1 and CDR2 (germline): LGHNA, YNFKEQ. CDR3 sequence (DNA): TGTGCCAGCAGCCACCCTACGGTGGGGATGAGCACTGAAGCTTTCTTT. Its protein is CASSHPTVGMSTEAFF.

A note on this clonotype: This CDR3 fails to terminate in the conserved phenylalanine or tryptophan, so it likely reflects a read error. This rearrangement joins TRBV11-2 to TRBJ2-7; tentative D call: TRBD2 (5 bases). The CDR3 runs 16 residues. The germline V gene has CDR1 SGHAT and CDR2 FQNNGV. As DNA, the CDR3 is TGTGCTAGCAGCTTAAGTGGCCGGGGAACTATTGGCGAGCAGTACTTA. Translated: CASSLSGRGTIGEQYL.

A note on this clonotype: One end of the junction fails to match germline, which may point to a read error. V gene TRBV11-3 combines with J gene TRBJ1-1, with no clear D. CDR1 SGHNT and CDR2 YENEEA come from the germline V gene. The CDR3 is 16 amino acids. CDR3 sequence: CPSSATRGTLNTEAFF. Here the CDR3 DNA reads TGTCCCAGCAGCGCGACCCGTGGTACCCTGAACACTGAAGCTTTCTTT.

With regard to this clonotype: The junction departs from germline at one end; a sequencing error may be responsible. The chain employs TRBV11-2 and TRBJ2-3, with TRBD1 matching 8 bases. Germline-derived CDR1 and CDR2 are SGHAT and FQNNGV. This CDR3 has 14 residues. The DNA of the CDR3 is TGTGTCAGCAACAAGCGACAGGGGACAGATACGCAGTATTTT. Amino acids: CVSNKRQGTDTQYF.

Comment on this clonotype: A much larger clone lies a single base off, so this may be a read error. The V and J genes are TRBV12-3 or TRBV12-4 and TRBJ2-3; possible D gene TRBD1, 7 bases. The CDR3 is 15 residues long. The CDR3 is CASSPSGGSTDRQYF. CDR3 nucleotides: TGTGCCAGCAGCCCTTCAGGGGGGTCCACAGATAGGCAGTATTTT.

This clonotype has more than one count but fewer than ten. The chain employs TRBV7-2 and TRBJ2-5; TRBD1 is a possible D gene (6 bases). This CDR3 contains 15 residues. V was clipped by 4 bases and J by 2 bases, with 14 bases between them. The V gene's germline CDR1 is SGHTA and CDR2 FQGNSA. CDR3 protein: CASSWGHLRQETQYF. For the CDR3, the DNA is TGTGCCAGCAGCTGGGGACACCTTCGTCAAGAGACCCAGTACTTC.

To note about this clonotype: Here the CDR3 omits its conserved ending phenylalanine or tryptophan, so a read error is the likely source. This sequence joins TRBV6-6 and TRBJ2-5; D may be TRBD1 (5 bases). The germline gives CDR1 MNHNY, CDR2 SVGAGI (reference sequence). This CDR3 has 12 amino acids. The CDR3, as DNA: TGTGCCAGCTCGTTAGGGGCAGAGACTCAGTACATC. Encoded protein: CASSLGAETQYI.

As to this clonotype: One junction end disagrees with the germline gene, perhaps due to a read error. This rearrangement joins TRBV13 to TRBJ2-7; 7 positions match TRBD1. This CDR3 comprises 17 residues. Germline CDR1 and CDR2: PRHDT and FYEKMQ (reference sequence). CDR3 nucleotides: TGTGCCGGCAGCCCACCCCGGACAGGAAAACTCTTCTACGAGCAGTACTTC. Translated: CAGSPPRTGKLFYEQYF.